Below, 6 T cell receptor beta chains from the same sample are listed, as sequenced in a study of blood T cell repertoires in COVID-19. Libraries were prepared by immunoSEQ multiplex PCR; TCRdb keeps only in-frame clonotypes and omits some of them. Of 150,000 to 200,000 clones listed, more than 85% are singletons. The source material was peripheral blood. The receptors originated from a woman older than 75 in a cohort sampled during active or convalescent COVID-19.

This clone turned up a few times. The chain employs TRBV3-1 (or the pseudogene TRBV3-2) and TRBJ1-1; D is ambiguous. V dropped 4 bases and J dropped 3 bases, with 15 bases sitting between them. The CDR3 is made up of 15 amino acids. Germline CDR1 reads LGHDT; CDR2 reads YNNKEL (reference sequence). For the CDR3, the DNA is TGTGCCAGCAGCCCTCCGCGAGGATGGGACACTGAAGCTTTCTTT. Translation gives CASSPPRGWDTEAFF.

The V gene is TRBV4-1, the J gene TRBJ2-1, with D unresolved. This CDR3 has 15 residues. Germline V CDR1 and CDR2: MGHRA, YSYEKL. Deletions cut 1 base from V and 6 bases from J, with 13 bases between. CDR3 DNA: TGCGCCAGCAGCCAAGTATGGCCCCCGCTCAATGAGCAGTTCTTC. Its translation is CASSQVWPPLNEQFF.

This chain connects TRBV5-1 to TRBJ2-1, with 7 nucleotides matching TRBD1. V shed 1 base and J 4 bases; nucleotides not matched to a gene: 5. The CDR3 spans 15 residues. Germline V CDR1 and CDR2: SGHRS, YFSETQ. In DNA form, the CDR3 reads TGCGCCAGCAGCTTGAGGGACAGAATTTACAATGAGCAGTTCTTC. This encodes CASSLRDRIYNEQFF.

The CDR3 DNA reads as TGTGCCAGCAGCTTTTACTCCGGGACAGCTGTGTATGGCTACACCTTC. The encoded protein is CASSFYSGTAVYGYTF. V usage is TRBV13 and J usage is TRBJ1-2, with 7 positions matching TRBD1. Unmatched junction bases numbered 12, after V lost 3 bases and J lost 5 bases. There are 16 residues in the CDR3. Germline V gives CDR1 PRHDT, CDR2 FYEKMQ (reference sequence).

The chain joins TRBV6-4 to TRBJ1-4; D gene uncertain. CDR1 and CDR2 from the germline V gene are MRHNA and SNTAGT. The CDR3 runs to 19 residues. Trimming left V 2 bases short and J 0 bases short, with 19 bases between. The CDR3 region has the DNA TGTGCCAGCAGTGACAGCCCTGACACAATACTTTCAACTAATGAAAAACTGTTTTTT. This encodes CASSDSPDTILSTNEKLFF.

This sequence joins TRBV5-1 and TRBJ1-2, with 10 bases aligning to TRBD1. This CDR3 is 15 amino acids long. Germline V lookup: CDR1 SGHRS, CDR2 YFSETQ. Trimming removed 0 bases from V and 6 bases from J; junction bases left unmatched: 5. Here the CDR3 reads CASSLGDRGFNGYTF. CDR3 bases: TGCGCCAGCAGCTTGGGGGACAGGGGTTTCAATGGCTACACCTTC.